What follows is one TCR beta chain and its context. What it binds is not known. The data were obtained in a study of T cell responses to AZD1222 COVID-19 vaccine. Clones were read by immunoSEQ multiplex PCR, and TCRdb kept only the in-frame ones, dropping some. The sample has some 150,000 clones, about 86% seen once. Overall study results and limits: Spike as a whole was targeted by vaccine-associated CD4 TCRs, dominant at 160-218 and 743-854. Reportedly, nearly half the spike-specific TCRs target unmutated variant regions. White British donors predominated, females outnumbered males, and clonal diversity was possibly underestimated. Sampling that yielded the repertoires occurred only after the peak T cell response.

V was trimmed by 4 bases and J by 4 bases, leaving 20 bases between them. Germline V gives CDR1 SGHNT, CDR2 YYREEE (reference sequence). The CDR3 length is 17 residues. The TCR sequence derives from an adult who received the AZD1222 COVID-19 vaccine. This rearrangement joins TRBV5-4 to TRBJ1-4; D might be TRBD1 (5 bases). The sequences come from peripheral blood, collected 28 days after the second AZD1222 dose. CDR3: CASSRGPDRYSNEKLFF. DNA for the CDR3: TGTGCCAGCAGCCGGGGCCCCGACAGATACAGTAATGAAAAACTGTTTTTT.